The 30 T cell receptor beta chains below all came from one sample that was sequenced in a study of cytomegalovirus exposure and HLA in healthy donors. Here immunoSEQ multiplex PCR was the method, and the copy in TCRdb shows in-frame clones only, minus some. The sample holds over 100,000 clones, approximately 87% seen once. The sample consisted of PBMCs. All receptors derive from a woman under 30 in good health and CMV-seropositive.

V is TRBV15 and J is TRBJ2-3; 9 bases line up with TRBD2. This CDR3 has 16 amino acids. CDR1 is LNHNV, CDR2 YYDKDF, per germline (reference sequence). With V trimmed by 3 bases and J by 4 bases, 8 bases remained unmatched. This CDR3 reads CATSSSIAGVADTQYF. CDR3 in DNA: TGTGCCACCAGCAGTTCCATAGCGGGAGTCGCAGATACGCAGTATTTT.

Note on this clone: Compared with germline, one end of the junction differs, possibly owing to a read error. V usage is TRBV7-6 and J usage is TRBJ2-1, with 11 positions matching TRBD2. The length of the CDR3 is 15 residues. Germline CDR1 reads SGHVS; CDR2 reads FNYEAQ. In DNA form, the CDR3 reads TGTGCCAGCAGCCTAGCGGGAGGCAAATACAATGAGCAGTTCTTC. Translation gives CASSLAGGKYNEQFF.

This chain uses TRBV5-1 with TRBJ2-5; the D gene is possibly TRBD1 (5 bases). The V end was cut by 4 bases, the J end by 3 bases, with 10 bases between. Germline assignment: CDR1 SGHRS and CDR2 YFSETQ. CDR3 size: 13 residues. CDR3 DNA: TGCGCCAGCAGCGTAGACAGCAAAGAGACCCAGTACTTC. It encodes CASSVDSKETQYF.

This chain links TRBV5-4 with TRBJ1-2, with 9 positions matching TRBD1. The CDR3 runs 14 residues. With 5 bases clipped from V and 6 bases from J, the junction kept 8 bases outside the gene matches. The germline gives CDR1 SGHNT, CDR2 YYREEE (reference sequence). The CDR3 is CASRLTGGRNGYTF. CDR3 nucleotides: TGTGCCAGCAGATTAACAGGGGGCAGAAATGGCTACACCTTC.

The chain recombines TRBV6-1 with TRBJ1-1; tentatively, D is TRBD1 (5 bases). The CDR3 is made up of 14 amino acids. V shed 3 bases and J shed 4 bases, with 12 bases lying between them. Germline V lookup: CDR1 MNHNS, CDR2 SASEGT. CDR3 sequence (DNA): TGTGCCAGCAGTGATGGGGGGTTGGGCACTGAAGCTTTCTTT. It encodes CASSDGGLGTEAFF.

V is TRBV25-1 and J is TRBJ1-2; no clear D. V shed 0 bases and J shed 1 base, with 6 bases lying between them. Germline V gives CDR1 MGHDK, CDR2 SYGVNS. The CDR3 loop spans 14 amino acids. The DNA of the CDR3 is TGTGCCAGCAGTGAATATTATTTTAACTATGGCTACACCTTC. Its translation is CASSEYYFNYGYTF.

The genes are TRBV2 and TRBJ1-5, with 8 bases aligning to TRBD1. The CDR3 loop spans 15 amino acids. The ends lost 5 bases at V and 3 bases at J; junction bases unmatched: 6. Looked up from germline, CDR1 is SNHLY and CDR2 is FYNNEI. The CDR3 nucleotides read TGTGCCAGCAGTAAAGGGGACAGGCTCAATCAGCCCCAGCATTTT. As protein: CASSKGDRLNQPQHF.

The chain links TRBV5-1 to TRBJ1-1, with 7 bases matching TRBD1. From germline, CDR1 is SGHRS and CDR2 YFSETQ. The V and J ends lost 4 bases and 2 bases, in that order; junction bases with no gene match: 8. CDR3 size: 15 residues. Here the CDR3 DNA reads TGCGCCAGCAGCATCCGACAGGGAAGAAACACTGAAGCTTTCTTT. It translates to CASSIRQGRNTEAFF.

The chain combines TRBV10-2 with TRBJ2-1, with 7 bases fitting TRBD2. V gave up 4 bases and J gave up 4 bases; unmatched junction bases: 1. CDR3 length: 13 amino acids. CDR1 WSHSY and CDR2 SAAADI come from the germline V gene. The CDR3 here is CASSGTRYNEQFF. In DNA, the CDR3 is TGCGCCAGCAGTGGGACTAGGTACAATGAGCAGTTCTTC.

A remark on this clone: The junction does not match germline at one end; this may be a read error. The chain recombines TRBV5-4 with TRBJ1-2; the match to TRBD1 covers 11 bases. This CDR3 comprises 16 residues. CDR1 is SGHNT, CDR2 YYREEE, per germline (reference sequence). CDR3 in amino acids: CASSLGTGGANYGYTF. The CDR3 bases are TGTGCCAGCAGCTTGGGGACAGGGGGCGCTAATTATGGCTACACCTTC. Together with reference TRBV5-4 and TRBJ1-2, the CDR3 gives the full variable domain: ETGVTQSPTHLIKTRGQQVTLRCSSQSGHNTVSWYQQALGQGPQFIFQYYREEENGRGNFPPRFSGLQFPNYSSELNVNALELDDSALYLCASSLGTGGANYGYTFGSGTRLTVV.

The gene calls are TRBV5-8 and TRBJ1-3, with 7 bases lining up with TRBD1. This CDR3 is built from 17 residues. CDR1 is SGHTS and CDR2 is YDEGEE in the germline V gene. J lost 4 bases, V lost 2 bases, and 12 bases had no gene match. For the CDR3, the DNA is TGTGCCAGCAGCTTCATAGGACAGGCCAGGAGCGGAAACACCATATATTTT. Translation gives CASSFIGQARSGNTIYF.

The V call is TRBV19, the J call TRBJ2-1; possible D gene TRBD1, 6 bases. CDR1 and CDR2 from the germline V gene are LNHDA and SQIVND (reference sequence). The CDR3 is 13 residues long. The V gene lost 3 bases and the J gene lost 10 bases, with 13 bases spanning the gap. The CDR3 DNA is TGTGCCAGTAGTATTATGGGCAGGGGCGAGCAGTTCTTC. Its protein product is CASSIMGRGEQFF.

The sample holds a few counts of this clone. The V and J genes are TRBV27 and TRBJ1-5, with D perhaps TRBD1 (5 bases). Trimming stripped 3 bases from V and 4 bases from J, with 7 bases between. The germline CDR1 and CDR2 sequences are MNHEY and SMNVEV (reference sequence). CDR3 length: 13 amino acids. CDR3 amino acids: CASSLAGNQPQHF. The CDR3 bases are TGTGCCAGCAGTTTGGCAGGGAATCAGCCCCAGCATTTT.

The chain links TRBV7-9 to TRBJ1-2; possible D gene TRBD1, 5 bases. The germline V gene has CDR1 SEHNR and CDR2 FQNEAQ (reference sequence). V was shortened by 3 bases and J by 7 bases, with 9 bases between the two germline ends. The CDR3 totals 12 residues. The CDR3 here is CASSFPGAGYTF. The CDR3 coding sequence is TGTGCCAGCAGCTTCCCTGGGGCTGGCTACACCTTC.

This chain links TRBV13 with TRBJ1-1; 9 bases are shared with TRBD1. Germline CDR1 is PRHDT and CDR2 is FYEKMQ (reference sequence). CDR3 size: 15 residues. The junction had 4 bases not matched to a gene; V was cut back by 4 bases and J by 1 base. CDR3 nucleotide sequence: TGTGCCAGCAGCTCACCGGGACAGGGGAACACTGAAGCTTTCTTT. Its translation: CASSSPGQGNTEAFF. The full variable domain, its missing parts supplied by reference TRBV13 and TRBJ1-1, is AAGVIQSPRHLIKEKRETATLKCYPIPRHDTVYWYQQGPGQDPQFLISFYEKMQSDKGSIPDRFSAQQFSDYHSELNMSSLELGDSALYFCASSSPGQGNTEAFFGQGTRLTVV.

This clone occurred once. The chain carries TRBV5-6 and TRBJ2-5; 9 bases agree with TRBD1. CDR3 size: 17 residues. The junction had 7 bases not matched to a gene; V was cut back by 0 bases and J by 1 base. Germline V lookup: CDR1 SGHDT, CDR2 YYEEEE. The CDR3 here is CASSLVGQGKSQETQYF. CDR3 bases: TGTGCCAGCAGCTTGGTGGGACAGGGAAAGAGCCAAGAGACCCAGTACTTC.

The chain uses TRBV15 and TRBJ2-1; D might be TRBD2 (5 bases). The CDR3 has 14 amino acids. Germline values: CDR1 LNHNV, CDR2 YYDKDF (reference sequence). Deletions cut 6 bases from V and 7 bases from J, with 16 bases between. CDR3 region: CATSDGVPANEQFF. The CDR3 DNA is TGTGCCACCAGTGACGGGGTTCCCGCTAATGAGCAGTTCTTC.

The chain carries TRBV4-1 and TRBJ2-7; 7 bases agree with TRBD2. Unmatched junction bases numbered 7, after V lost 3 bases and J lost 2 bases. The CDR3 consists of 15 residues. Germline-derived CDR1 and CDR2 are MGHRA and YSYEKL. The CDR3: CASSQGRAQTYEQYF. CDR3 sequence (DNA): TGCGCCAGCAGCCAGGGGAGGGCTCAAACCTACGAGCAGTACTTC.

The rearrangement joins TRBV6-5 to TRBJ2-1; 11 positions agree with TRBD2. Germline CDR1 and CDR2: MNHEY and SVGAGI. The V segment lost 2 bases and the J segment 6 bases; nucleotides outside the gene matches: 0. The CDR3 sequence is 14 residues long. The CDR3 loop reads CASSYTSGGNEQFF. CDR3 coding DNA: TGTGCCAGCAGTTACACTAGCGGGGGCAATGAGCAGTTCTTC.

The genes are TRBV5-6 and TRBJ2-3; 10 bases agree with TRBD2. The V gene end was trimmed by 4 bases and the J gene end by 4 bases; junction bases not matched to a gene: 9. CDR1 SGHDT and CDR2 YYEEEE come from the germline V gene. CDR3 size: 16 residues. Here the CDR3 DNA reads TGTGCCAGCAGCCGGTTAGCGGGAGGAGGAGCAGATACGCAGTATTTT. Amino acid sequence: CASSRLAGGGADTQYF.

The chain links TRBV2 to TRBJ1-5, with 9 bases identical to TRBD1. Per the germline V gene, CDR1 is SNHLY and CDR2 is FYNNEI. The trim removed 1 base at V and 7 bases at J, leaving 2 bases unmatched. The CDR3 runs 14 residues. The CDR3 bases are TGTGCCAGCAGTGAAGTAGACAGGGGGCAGCCCCAGCATTTT. Translating gives CASSEVDRGQPQHF.

The chain has TRBV27 and TRBJ1-1; D is ambiguous. The V and J ends lost 2 bases and 3 bases respectively, with 7 bases between them. CDR1 MNHEY and CDR2 SMNVEV come from the germline V gene (reference sequence). This CDR3 comprises 13 residues. CDR3 protein: CASSLRRDTEAFF. The DNA of the CDR3 is TGTGCCAGCAGTTTAAGGCGGGACACTGAAGCTTTCTTT.

This rearrangement joins TRBV7-3 to TRBJ2-7; perhaps TRBD2 as D (5 bases). With 2 bases removed from V and 0 bases from J, the gap between germline ends came to 14 bases. CDR3 length equals 16 residues. Per germline, CDR1 SGHTA and CDR2 FQGTGA. CDR3: CASSLGVGVSSYEQYF. The DNA for the CDR3 is TGTGCCAGCAGCTTAGGGGTCGGGGTAAGCTCCTACGAGCAGTACTTC.

This clone was detected a few times. The chain has TRBV30 and TRBJ1-6; 7 bases line up with TRBD1. The V segment lost 5 bases and the J segment 7 bases; nucleotides outside the gene matches: 5. Germline CDR1 GTSNPN, CDR2 SVGIG (reference sequence). The CDR3 covers 13 residues. The CDR3 here is CAWRTGLNSPLHF. The CDR3 DNA sequence: TGTGCCTGGCGGACAGGTTTAAATTCACCCCTCCACTTT.

V gene TRBV19 combines with J gene TRBJ2-2, with unresolved D. The V gene's germline CDR1 is LNHDA and CDR2 SQIVND (reference sequence). The CDR3 is made up of 13 amino acids. V was cut by 5 bases and J by 2 bases, with 6 bases left in between. CDR3 protein: CASSLHNTGELFF. In DNA, the CDR3 is TGTGCCAGTAGTTTACATAACACCGGGGAGCTGTTTTTT.

The rearrangement uses TRBV19 and TRBJ1-5; D perhaps matches TRBD1 (6 bases). V was pared by 0 bases and J by 2 bases, with 17 bases between. Germline values: CDR1 LNHDA, CDR2 SQIVND (reference sequence). The length of the CDR3 is 18 residues. The chain's CDR3 is CASSIDPRGRGRNQPQHF. The CDR3 DNA is TGTGCCAGTAGTATAGATCCGAGGGGGAGAGGTCGCAATCAGCCCCAGCATTTT. Together with reference TRBV19 and TRBJ1-5, the CDR3 gives the full variable domain: DGGITQSPKYLFRKEGQNVTLSCEQNLNHDAMYWYRQDPGQGLRLIYYSQIVNDFQKGDIAEGYSVSREKKESFPLTVTSAQKNPTAFYLCASSIDPRGRGRNQPQHFGDGTRLSIL.

This clone was seen a single time. The chain has TRBV4-1 and TRBJ2-7; possibly TRBD2 for D (7 bases). This CDR3 is 14 amino acids long. Germline loops: CDR1 MGHRA, CDR2 YSYEKL. V was clipped by 1 base and J by 4 bases, with 11 bases between them. In nucleotides, the CDR3 is TGCGCCAGCAGCCAAGGTGGGGGGGCTTACGAGCAGTACTTC. Protein: CASSQGGGAYEQYF.

A remark on this clone: A far bigger clonotype differs at one base, so this is likely a read error. The rearrangement uses TRBV7-9 and TRBJ1-1; 8 bases are shared with TRBD1. The V gene end was trimmed by 3 bases and the J gene end by 1 base; junction bases not matched to a gene: 1. CDR1 SEHNR and CDR2 FQNEAQ come from the germline V gene (reference sequence). This CDR3 has 14 amino acids. The CDR3 spells CASSFGTGNTEAFF. The DNA for the CDR3 is TGTGCCAGCAGCTTCGGGACAGGGAACACTGAAGCTTTCTTT.

This clone has just a few counts. This CDR3 reads CASTPGQMGYTF. For the CDR3, the DNA is TGTGCCAGTACCCCGGGACAGATGGGCTACACCTTC. The chain employs TRBV19 and TRBJ1-2; 7 nucleotides match TRBD1. The germline gives CDR1 LNHDA, CDR2 SQIVND (reference sequence). The trim removed 7 bases at V and 8 bases at J, leaving 7 bases unmatched. The CDR3 totals 12 residues.

The chain is built from TRBV10-3 and TRBJ2-3; D is uncertain. Germline V gene data show CDR1 as ENHRY and CDR2 as SYGVKD. The V and J ends lost 3 bases and 2 bases respectively, with 6 bases between them. The CDR3 contains 13 residues. The DNA of the CDR3 is TGTGCCATCAGTGACAGACACACAGATACGCAGTATTTT. The encoded protein is CAISDRHTDTQYF.